This T cell receptor beta chain was recorded in a study of T cell responses to AZD1222 COVID-19 vaccine. Study-level points and caveats: There were vaccine-associated CD4 TCRs across spike, dominant at 160-218 and 743-854.

Assay used: immunoSEQ multiplex PCR; TCRdb lists only in-frame clones, some missing. This table lists under 150,000 clones. In the case of this clone: Its target is not known.

Sequencing used peripheral blood. This TCR was recovered from an adult in good health.

In DNA, the CDR3 is TGTGCCAGCAGCCAGCGGACTTTGGGCTACAATGAGCAGTTCTTC. Translating gives CASSQRTLGYNEQFF. The chain is built from TRBV11-2 and TRBJ2-1; tentatively, D is TRBD2 (5 bases). The CDR3 covers 15 residues. Germline CDR1 is SGHAT and CDR2 is FQNNGV. Trimming stripped 5 bases from V and 3 bases from J, with 14 bases between. The complete variable domain, with remaining parts taken from reference TRBV11-2 and TRBJ2-1, reads EAGVAQSPRYKIIEKRQSVAFWCNPISGHATLYWYQQILGQGPKLLIQFQNNGVVDDSQLPKDRFSAERLKGVDSTLKIQPAKLEDSAVYLCASSQRTLGYNEQFFGPGTRLTVL.